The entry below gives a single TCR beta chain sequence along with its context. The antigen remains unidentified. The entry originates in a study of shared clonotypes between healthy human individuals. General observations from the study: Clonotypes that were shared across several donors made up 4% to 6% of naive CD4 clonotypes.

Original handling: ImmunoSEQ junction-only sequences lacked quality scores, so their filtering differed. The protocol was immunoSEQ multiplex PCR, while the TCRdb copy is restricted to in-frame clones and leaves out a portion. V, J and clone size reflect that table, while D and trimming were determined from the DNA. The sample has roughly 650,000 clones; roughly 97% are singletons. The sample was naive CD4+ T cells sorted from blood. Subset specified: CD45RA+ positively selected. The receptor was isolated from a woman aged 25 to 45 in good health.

The CDR3 reads CASSAETHARQYF. In DNA, the CDR3 is TGTGCCAGCAGTGCCGAAACCCACGCTCGGCAGTATTTT. The chain recombines TRBV6-4 with TRBJ2-3; D call uncertain. V lost 4 bases, J lost 11 bases, and 16 bases lay in between. Germline V gene lookup returns CDR1 MRHNA and CDR2 SNTAGT. The CDR3 totals 13 residues.